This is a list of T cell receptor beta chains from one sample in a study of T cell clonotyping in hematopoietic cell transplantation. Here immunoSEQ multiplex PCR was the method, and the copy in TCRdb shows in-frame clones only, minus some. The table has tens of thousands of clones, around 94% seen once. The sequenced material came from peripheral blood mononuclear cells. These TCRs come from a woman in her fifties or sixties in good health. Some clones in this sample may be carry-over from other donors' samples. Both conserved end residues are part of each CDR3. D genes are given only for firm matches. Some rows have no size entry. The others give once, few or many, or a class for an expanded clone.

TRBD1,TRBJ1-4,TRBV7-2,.,TGTGCCAGCAGCTTACAGGGGGCCTCTAATGAAAAACTGTTTTTT,CASSLQGASNEKLFF
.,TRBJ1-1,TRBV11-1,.,TGTGCCAGCAGCCACGGACGTACCGAAGCTTTCTTT,CASSHGRTEAFF
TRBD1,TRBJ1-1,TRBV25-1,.,TGTGCCAGCAGTGAAACCGGGACAGGTACCAACACTGAAGCTTTCTTT,CASSETGTGTNTEAFF
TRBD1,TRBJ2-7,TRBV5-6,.,TGTGCCAGCCAGAGGGACAGGGTGTCCTACGAGCAGTACTTC,CASQRDRVSYEQYF
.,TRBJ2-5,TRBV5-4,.,TGTGCCAGCAGCTTGGAGTACAGACAAGAGACCCAGTACTTC,CASSLEYRQETQYF
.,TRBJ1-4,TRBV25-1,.,TGTGCCAGCAGTGAATACGGGGGTGAAAAACTGTTTTTT,CASSEYGGEKLFF
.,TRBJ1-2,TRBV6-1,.,TGTGCCAGCAGGGCGGGCTCAGGGTTCTCCTATGGCTACACCTTC,CASRAGSGFSYGYTF
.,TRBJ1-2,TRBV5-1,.,TGCGCCAGCAGCATCCAAGGCGGGGCCGTCTATGGCTACACCTTC,CASSIQGGAVYGYTF
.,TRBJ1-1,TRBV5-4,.,TGTGCCAGCAGCTTGGGTAATATGAACACTGAAGCTTTCTTT,CASSLGNMNTEAFF
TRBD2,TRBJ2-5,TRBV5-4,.,TGTGCCAGCAGCTCCGGGACTAGCGGACAAGAGACCCAGTACTTC,CASSSGTSGQETQYF
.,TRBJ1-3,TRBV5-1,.,TGCGCCAGCAGCTTGGAACTGGGACCCTGGGACACCATATATTTT,CASSLELGPWDTIYF
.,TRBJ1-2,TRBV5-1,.,TGCGCCAGCAGCTTGGGCCAGGGCCCTAACTATGGCTACACCTTC,CASSLGQGPNYGYTF
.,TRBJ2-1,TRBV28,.,TGTGCCAGCAGTTTATGGCTGGGTCGGAACAATGAGCAGTTCTTC,CASSLWLGRNNEQFF
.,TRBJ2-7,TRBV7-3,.,TGTGCCAGCAGCTTAACACCGGGGTTTGGGGAGCAGTACTTC,CASSLTPGFGEQYF
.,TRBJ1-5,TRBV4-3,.,TGCGCCAGCAGCTTCGACACATCTAACGGGCAGCCCCAGCATTTT,CASSFDTSNGQPQHF
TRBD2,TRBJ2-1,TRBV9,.,TGTGCCAGCAGCGTAGAAGGCGGGGGGGCCGGGTTTGAGCAGTTCTTC,CASSVEGGGAGFEQFF
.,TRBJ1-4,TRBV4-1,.,TGCGCCAGCAGCCAAGCCCTCCAGTCAACTAATGAAAAACTGTTTTTT,CASSQALQSTNEKLFF
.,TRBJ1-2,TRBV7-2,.,TGTGCCAGCAGCTTGGCAGGGTTGAGCTCTGGCTACACCTTC,CASSLAGLSSGYTF
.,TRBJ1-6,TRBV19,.,TGTGCCAGTAGTGCCGGGACAACTAGCTCCTATAATTCACCCCTCCACTTT,CASSAGTTSSYNSPLHF
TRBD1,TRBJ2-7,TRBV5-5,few,TGTGCCAGCAGCCGTGGACAGGCGGCCTCCTACGAGCAGTACTTC,CASSRGQAASYEQYF
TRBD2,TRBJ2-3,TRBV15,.,TGTGCCACCAGCAGAGGAATCGGACTAGCTACAGATACGCAGTATTTT,CATSRGIGLATDTQYF
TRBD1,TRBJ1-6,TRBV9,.,TGTGCCAGCAGCGGGACAGGGGGCGCGTATTCACCCCTCCACTTT,CASSGTGGAYSPLHF
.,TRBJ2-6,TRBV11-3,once,TGTGCCAGCATGCACAGGGCCACCTCTGGGGCCAACGTCCTGACTTTC,CASMHRATSGANVLTF
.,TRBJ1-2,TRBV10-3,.,TGTGCCATCAGTGAGTCGGAACCTAACTATGGCTACACCTTC,CAISESEPNYGYTF
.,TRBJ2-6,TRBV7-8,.,TGTGCCAGCAGCGGGGCTGGGGCCAACGTCCTGACTTTC,CASSGAGANVLTF
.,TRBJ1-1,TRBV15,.,TGTGCCACCAGCAGAGATCCGAGGTTTGAAGCTTTCTTT,CATSRDPRFEAFF
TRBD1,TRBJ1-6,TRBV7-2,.,TGTGCCAGCAGCTCAGGGACAGGCGGCAATTCACCCCTCCACTTT,CASSSGTGGNSPLHF
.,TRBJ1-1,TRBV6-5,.,TGTGCCAGCAGTTACTCCAGGGGACCTGAAGCTTTCTTT,CASSYSRGPEAFF